This T cell receptor beta chain was sequenced during a study of response to subunit inactivated influenza vaccine. Study-level findings and limits: The authors put forward the suggestion that each seasonal influenza vaccination may bring in only a limited number of new T cells.

Germline CDR1 and CDR2: SGHTA and FQGTGA. The CDR3 extends over 14 amino acids. V lost 2 bases, J lost 4 bases, and 3 bases stayed unmatched. Regarding this clonotype: Its specificity is not known.

MiXCR, applied by TCRdb to the RT-PCR reads, yields one record per CDR3 protein. Seen here are 550,000 to 800,000 distinct CDR3 sequences, 15% to 18% observed once, and the top ten hold under 14%. The TCR was taken from a man over 45 who received an inactivated influenza vaccine. Sequenced here: PBMCs from blood, sampled 11 to 12 days after vaccination. The chain links TRBV7-3 to TRBJ2-3, with 7 bases lining up with TRBD2. DNA of the CDR3: TGTGCCAGCAGCTTACGGGGGGTTGCAGATACGCAGTATTTT. The encoded protein is CASSLRGVADTQYF. Looking up the rest from reference TRBV7-3 and TRBJ2-3 gives the full variable domain: GAGVSQTPSNKVTEKGKYVELRCDPISGHTALYWYRQSLGQGPEFLIYFQGTGAADDSGLPNDRFFAVRPEGSVSTLKIQRTERGDSAVYLCASSLRGVADTQYFGPGTRLTVL.